A few counts support the clone carrying this T cell receptor beta chain. Antigen unknown. The sample originates from a study of beta chain features in type 1 diabetes. Study-level information: There were approximately 110,000,000 sorted cells examined across all samples. Regarding the study as a whole: Naive, central memory and regulatory TCRB repertoires appeared more similar among patients than healthy donors. Fewer insertions but more deletions were seen at VDJ junctions in type 1 diabetes patients.

V was pared by 5 bases and J by 3 bases, with 11 bases of the junction left unmatched. CDR1 SGHVS and CDR2 FNYEAQ come from the germline V gene. The CDR3 totals 18 residues. Since all of the isolated RNA was reverse transcribed, expressed TCRB transcripts were what got sequenced. Profiling relied on immunoSEQ multiplex PCR, and the TCRdb table lists in-frame clones only, not all of them. The sample records about 330,000 clones, approximately 10% being singletons. Sequenced sample: naive CD4+ T cells from blood. V is TRBV7-6 and J is TRBJ2-3, with TRBD2 identical over 13 bases. This TCR was sampled from a woman between 25 and 40 years old in good health. This CDR3 is CASSGPRRTSGSTDTQYF. The CDR3 DNA follows: TGTGCCAGCAGCGGCCCCCGTAGGACTAGCGGGAGTACAGATACGCAGTATTTT.